This passage covers 27 T cell receptor beta chains from one sample sequenced in a study of blood T cell repertoires in COVID-19. Profiling relied on immunoSEQ multiplex PCR, and the TCRdb table lists in-frame clones only, not all of them. The sample yields fewer than 300,000 clones, roughly 84% seen once. The sequencing sample was made of peripheral blood. Receptors were obtained from a woman aged 18-35 years with acute or convalescent COVID-19.

The sample holds a few counts of this clone. The chain joins TRBV19 to TRBJ1-5; 12 bases are a match to TRBD1. The germline V gene encodes CDR1 LNHDA and CDR2 SQIVND (reference sequence). The CDR3 is 17 amino acids. Germline trimming cut 3 bases from V and 2 bases from J; bases unmatched to any gene: 5. CDR3 DNA sequence: TGTGCCAGTAGTATTGGGGACAGGGGGCCTGGCAATCAGCCCCAGCATTTT. This translates into CASSIGDRGPGNQPQHF.

The V call is TRBV29-1, the J call TRBJ2-1; 10 nucleotides line up with TRBD2. Germline lookup yields CDR1 SQVTM and CDR2 ANQGSEA. This CDR3 has 14 residues. J lost 9 bases, V lost 6 bases, and 11 bases had no gene match. The CDR3 protein is CSVGRASGSSEQFF. The CDR3 DNA reads as TGCAGCGTGGGAAGGGCTAGCGGGAGTTCTGAGCAGTTCTTC.

V usage is TRBV2 and J usage is TRBJ1-4; TRBD1 matches 8 bases. CDR1 is SNHLY and CDR2 is FYNNEI in the germline V gene. V lost 5 bases to trimming and J lost 8 bases; unmatched junction nucleotides: 7. This CDR3 has 14 residues. The CDR3 sequence: CASSRTGSREKLFF. DNA for the CDR3: TGTGCCAGCAGTCGGACAGGGTCTCGGGAAAAACTGTTTTTT.

The chain recombines TRBV21-1 with TRBJ2-7; TRBD1, the table's D call, was not compared with the DNA. TRBV21-1 is flagged as a pseudogene. The length of the CDR3 is 18 residues. CDR3: CASSKAPRTGGPNYEQYF. DNA of the CDR3: TGTGCCAGCAGCAAAGCCCCTCGAACAGGGGGCCCAAACTACGAGCAGTACTTC.

The rearrangement uses TRBV6-1 and TRBJ2-2, with 9 bases lining up with TRBD2. Trimming removed 3 bases from V and 5 bases from J; junction bases left unmatched: 4. The CDR3 totals 15 residues. Germline-derived CDR1 and CDR2 are MNHNS and SASEGT. The CDR3 is CASSDSGRGTGELFF. The DNA of the CDR3 is TGTGCCAGCAGTGATAGCGGGAGAGGGACCGGGGAGCTGTTTTTT.

This chain links TRBV6-6 with TRBJ2-5; 8 bases line up with TRBD1. The V segment lost 5 bases and the J segment 5 bases; nucleotides outside the gene matches: 7. Looked up from germline, CDR1 is MNHNY and CDR2 is SVGAGI (reference sequence). This CDR3 contains 14 residues. CDR3 in DNA: TGTGCCAGCAGTGGCCGGACAGGGCGGGAGACCCAGTACTTC. It translates to CASSGRTGRETQYF.

This clone appeared a single time. This chain connects TRBV28 to TRBJ2-6; possibly TRBD2 for D (5 bases). Germline V CDR1 and CDR2: MDHEN, SYDVKM. Trimming stripped 4 bases from V and 3 bases from J, with 19 bases between. This CDR3 region has 18 residues. The CDR3 reads CASSSDPTRVFGANVLTF. Written as DNA, the CDR3 is TGTGCCAGCAGTTCCGACCCTACGAGGGTCTTTGGGGCCAACGTCCTGACTTTC.

This clone occurred once. The V call is TRBV19, the J call TRBJ1-4, with TRBD1 as a possible D gene (5 bases). Per germline, CDR1 LNHDA and CDR2 SQIVND (reference sequence). Trimming took off 7 bases at V and 6 bases at J, with 15 bases between the two ends. There are 14 residues in the CDR3. The CDR3 protein is CASKGWEGDEKLFF. In DNA, the CDR3 is TGTGCCAGTAAAGGCTGGGAAGGGGATGAAAAACTGTTTTTT.

This chain connects TRBV18 to TRBJ2-7; the match to TRBD1 covers 8 bases. Trimming removed 3 bases from V and 0 bases from J; junction bases left unmatched: 10. Germline V lookup: CDR1 KGHSH, CDR2 LQKENI. The CDR3 length is 17 residues. The CDR3 DNA reads as TGTGCCAGCTCACCCCTCGTAGGACAGGGCCTCTCCTACGAGCAGTACTTC. Translation gives CASSPLVGQGLSYEQYF.

The chain employs TRBV19 and TRBJ2-7; maybe TRBD2 (5 bases). The CDR3 covers 14 residues. V dropped 3 bases and J dropped 4 bases, with 13 bases sitting between them. Per the germline V gene, CDR1 is LNHDA and CDR2 is SQIVND (reference sequence). The CDR3 DNA is TGTGCCAGTAGTATGGTTGCTAGCAGGTACGAGCAGTACTTC. This gives the protein CASSMVASRYEQYF.

This clone was recorded only once. V gene TRBV6-5 combines with J gene TRBJ2-7; possible D gene TRBD2, 6 bases. CDR1 MNHEY and CDR2 SVGAGI come from the germline V gene. The CDR3 is 12 residues long. V lost 6 bases to trimming and J lost 7 bases, with 13 bases between them. Here the CDR3 DNA reads TGTGCCAGCAGATTACTAGCTGGGGAGCAGTACTTC. Translated: CASRLLAGEQYF.

The chain couples TRBV9 to TRBJ2-2; 8 positions agree with TRBD2. The CDR3 consists of 16 residues. Germline V gene lookup returns CDR1 SGDLS and CDR2 YYNGEE. V shed 4 bases and J 7 bases; nucleotides not matched to a gene: 12. CDR3 loop: CASSPRTTSANGELFF. The CDR3 DNA sequence: TGTGCCAGCAGCCCCCGGACGACTAGCGCCAACGGGGAGCTGTTTTTT.

The chain is built from TRBV7-2 and TRBJ1-6; 7 bases agree with TRBD1. The ends lost 5 bases at V and 7 bases at J; junction bases unmatched: 8. CDR1 and CDR2 from the germline V gene are SGHTA and FQGNSA. The CDR3 sequence is 15 residues long. CDR3 coding DNA: TGTGCCAGCAGCCCGAAAGGGACAGAGAATTCACCCCTCCACTTT. Translated, it gives CASSPKGTENSPLHF.

In this sample, this clone turned up a few times. V gene TRBV4-3 combines with J gene TRBJ1-3, with D possibly being TRBD1 (6 bases). CDR1 and CDR2 from the germline V gene are LGHNA and YSLEER. Between the trimmed V and J ends, which lost 3 bases and 4 bases, there was a span of 19 bases. The CDR3 extends over 17 amino acids. CDR3 DNA sequence: TGCGCCAGCAGCCAGAACGCCGTTAGGGGGGGAGGAAACACCATATATTTT. Its protein product is CASSQNAVRGGGNTIYF.

For this clone: At the DNA level, this CDR3 is encoded by other sequences in the same sample as well. The chain couples TRBV11-2 to TRBJ1-5, with D possibly being TRBD1 (5 bases). The CDR3 extends over 13 amino acids. Germline CDR1 is SGHAT and CDR2 is FQNNGV. Trimming took 6 bases from V and 7 from J, leaving 13 bases between them. CDR3 bases: TGTGCCAGCAGTTTAACGGGGGACCAGCCCCAGCATTTT. Amino acid sequence: CASSLTGDQPQHF.

The rearrangement joins TRBV4-1 to TRBJ1-1, with 11 nucleotides matching TRBD1. V trimming: 1 base; J trimming: 5 bases; junction bases outside the gene matches: 12. The CDR3 loop spans 18 amino acids. Germline V CDR1 and CDR2: MGHRA, YSYEKL. The CDR3 DNA sequence: TGCGCCAGCAGCCAAGCTCTGAGACCCGGGACAGGGGGTACTGAAGCTTTCTTT. This encodes CASSQALRPGTGGTEAFF.

This chain links TRBV5-8 with TRBJ2-5; D perhaps matches TRBD1 (5 bases). Germline V CDR1 and CDR2: SGHTS, YDEGEE. Trimming stripped 4 bases from V and 0 bases from J, with 25 bases between. This CDR3 contains 19 residues. CDR3 in amino acids: CASSPGSRGLSSNQETQYF. The DNA for the CDR3 is TGTGCCAGCAGCCCAGGATCTAGGGGCCTATCGTCGAACCAAGAGACCCAGTACTTC.

The chain carries TRBV28 and TRBJ1-1, with 9 bases aligning to TRBD1. CDR1 is MDHEN, CDR2 SYDVKM, per germline. There are 17 residues in the CDR3. J gave up 8 bases and V 3 bases, and 16 bases lay outside the gene matches. CDR3 coding DNA: TGTGCCAGCAGTTTGGCGGGGGGACAGGGACCTGTCACCGAAGCTTTCTTT. The encoded protein is CASSLAGGQGPVTEAFF.

The chain couples TRBV7-9 to TRBJ2-3, with TRBD2 matching 9 bases. Germline CDR1 reads SEHNR; CDR2 reads FQNEAQ (reference sequence). Germline trimming cut 6 bases from V and 2 bases from J; bases unmatched to any gene: 12. The CDR3 length is 17 residues. The CDR3: CASSLTPLAGSTDTQYF. The CDR3 region has the DNA TGTGCCAGCAGTCTGACCCCACTAGCGGGTTCCACAGATACGCAGTATTTT.

The rearrangement joins TRBV7-2 to TRBJ2-3, with TRBD2 matching over 12 bases. V shed 5 bases, J shed 1 base, and the junction held 7 bases outside the gene matches. The CDR3 consists of 17 residues. The germline CDR1 and CDR2 sequences are SGHTA and FQGNSA. The CDR3 loop is CASSTGTSGPRTDTQYF. The DNA of the CDR3 is TGTGCCAGCAGCACAGGGACTAGCGGGCCCCGCACAGATACGCAGTATTTT.

This chain joins TRBV7-9 and TRBJ2-7; 9 nucleotides match TRBD2. Unmatched junction bases numbered 12, after V lost 0 bases and J lost 3 bases. Germline V gene data show CDR1 as SEHNR and CDR2 as FQNEAQ (reference sequence). The CDR3 sequence is 18 residues long. This chain's CDR3 is CASSLAFPLAGPIYEQYF. In nucleotides, the CDR3 is TGTGCCAGCAGCTTAGCCTTCCCCCTAGCGGGACCTATCTACGAGCAGTACTTC.

J is TRBJ2-1 and V is TRBV4-1; 10 bases align to TRBD2. CDR1 and CDR2 from the germline V gene are MGHRA and YSYEKL. This CDR3 spans 15 amino acids. Trimming at V came to 4 bases and at J to 2 bases, leaving 2 bases not matched to a gene. As DNA, the CDR3 is TGCGCCAGCAGCCTTAGCGGGGGGACCTACAATGAGCAGTTCTTC. Protein sequence: CASSLSGGTYNEQFF.

The chain joins TRBV7-9 to TRBJ2-2, with 12 bases that match TRBD2. V lost 5 bases and J lost 1; bases outside the gene matches: 5. This CDR3 is built from 17 residues. The germline CDR1 and CDR2 sequences are SEHNR and FQNEAQ (reference sequence). In DNA form, the CDR3 reads TGTGCCAGCAGCCACCTAGCGGGAGGGAGGAACACCGGGGAGCTGTTTTTT. Translating gives CASSHLAGGRNTGELFF.

The chain combines TRBV27 with TRBJ2-5; the D gene is possibly TRBD1 (6 bases). The germline V gene encodes CDR1 MNHEY and CDR2 SMNVEV (reference sequence). V was trimmed by 4 bases and J by 2 bases, leaving 14 bases between them. CDR3 length: 15 amino acids. For the CDR3, the DNA is TGTGCCAGCAGTTGGATTCAGGGGTCTCAAGAGACCCAGTACTTC. Its translation: CASSWIQGSQETQYF.

V is TRBV7-9 and J is TRBJ1-5; maybe TRBD1 (5 bases). The ends were cut back, 0 bases at V and 15 bases at J, with 15 bases in the middle. This CDR3 is built from 13 residues. The V gene's germline CDR1 is SEHNR and CDR2 FQNEAQ (reference sequence). CDR3 residues: CASSLAPQAPRHF. The CDR3 DNA reads as TGTGCCAGCAGCTTAGCCCCACAGGCCCCTCGGCATTTT.

This clone appeared a single time. The chain carries TRBV4-3 and TRBJ2-1; 10 positions match TRBD2. Germline values: CDR1 LGHNA, CDR2 YSLEER. The CDR3 length is 16 residues. Losses at the gene ends were 3 bases for V and 1 base for J; bases not matched to a gene: 3. The CDR3 loop reads CASSHPTSGSYNEQFF. The CDR3 DNA sequence: TGCGCCAGCAGCCATCCGACTAGCGGGTCCTACAATGAGCAGTTCTTC.

The J gene is TRBJ2-2, the V gene TRBV18; no firm D call. The length of the CDR3 is 16 residues. CDR1 is KGHSH, CDR2 LQKENI, per germline. The V and J ends lost 6 bases and 0 bases respectively, with 14 bases between them. The CDR3 reads CASSYQEQSNTGELFF. The CDR3 region has the DNA TGTGCCAGCTCGTACCAGGAACAATCGAACACCGGGGAGCTGTTTTTT.